The next 13 T cell receptor beta chains were all read from a single sample in a study of CD8+ T cells in alopecia areata. Extraction of RNA preceded its reverse transcription into cDNA, which served as the sequencing template. The assay was immunoSEQ multiplex PCR, and TCRdb's table has in-frame clones only and misses some. The table records 190,000 or so clones, 55% to 75% of them present only once. Treatment of the sample: oral pan-JAK inhibitor, 5-10 mg twice daily. The material was CD4+ T cells sorted from blood, obtained at week 24, from a patient treated with tofacitinib. All receptors come from a human donor with alopecia areata.

This clone turned up a few times. This chain uses TRBV30 with TRBJ2-7; TRBD2 agrees at 11 bases. CDR1 and CDR2 (germline): GTSNPN, SVGIG (reference sequence). This CDR3 has 18 amino acids. V was pared by 3 bases and J by 3 bases, with 16 bases of the junction left unmatched. CDR3 bases: TGTGCCTGGAGCCGTCGGCTAGCGGGAGGTTCGGCGTTCTACGAGCAGTACTTC. Its protein product is CAWSRRLAGGSAFYEQYF.

The chain uses TRBV19 and TRBJ1-2, with D unresolved. Germline V gene lookup returns CDR1 LNHDA and CDR2 SQIVND (reference sequence). Trimming removed 6 bases at V and 3 bases at J, with 11 bases between. The CDR3 is 13 amino acids. The CDR3 loop is CASSQRVDYGYTF. CDR3 in DNA: TGTGCCAGTAGCCAAAGGGTGGACTATGGCTACACCTTC.

CDR3 bases: TGCGCCAGCAGCTTGGGTTCAGGGGGCGCGGGTTATCAAGAGACCCAGTACTTC. Its translation: CASSLGSGGAGYQETQYF. This chain uses TRBV5-1 with TRBJ2-5; 8 bases match TRBD1. The length of the CDR3 is 18 residues. The V and J ends lost 0 bases and 2 bases, in that order; junction bases with no gene match: 12. Germline-derived CDR1 and CDR2 are SGHRS and YFSETQ.

This rearrangement joins TRBV4-1 to TRBJ2-2; D is perhaps TRBD1 or TRBD2 (6 bases each). Trimming left V 5 bases short and J 0 bases short, with 19 bases between. Germline loops: CDR1 MGHRA, CDR2 YSYEKL. This CDR3 is 18 amino acids long. The CDR3 region is CASSARAQGLSNTGELFF. Here the CDR3 DNA reads TGCGCCAGCAGCGCGAGGGCACAGGGACTGTCGAACACCGGGGAGCTGTTTTTT.

This clone is medium-sized (0.01 to 0.1%) by share. The gene calls are TRBV4-3 and TRBJ1-2; D might be TRBD1 (6 bases). V was cut by 0 bases and J by 2 bases, with 10 bases left in between. The CDR3 sequence is 15 residues long. The germline V gene encodes CDR1 LGHNA and CDR2 YSLEER. The CDR3 DNA is TGCGCCAGCAGCCAAGAGGGGGCGGGGAACTATGGCTACACCTTC. Its translation: CASSQEGAGNYGYTF.

This rearrangement joins TRBV7-9 to TRBJ1-1; the match to TRBD1 covers 10 bases. V lost 7 bases to trimming and J lost 4 bases; unmatched junction nucleotides: 9. CDR3 size: 15 residues. Germline assignment: CDR1 SEHNR and CDR2 FQNEAQ (reference sequence). CDR3 sequence reads: CASTGQGISGTEAFF. CDR3 bases: TGTGCCAGCACGGGACAGGGGATCTCGGGCACTGAAGCTTTCTTT.

This rearrangement joins TRBV29-1 to TRBJ1-4; TRBD1 might be the D (6 bases). In germline, CDR1 is SQVTM, CDR2 ANQGSEA. The V and J ends lost 6 bases and 8 bases respectively, with 16 bases between them. The CDR3 loop spans 13 amino acids. The CDR3 coding sequence is TGCAGCGTCGAACAGGGTGGTGGGGAAAAACTGTTTTTT. Its translation is CSVEQGGGEKLFF.

The chain employs TRBV7-8 and TRBJ2-7; D uncertain. Looked up from germline, CDR1 is SGHVS and CDR2 is FQNEAQ. Trimming cost V 5 bases and J 6 bases, with 11 bases left between them. The CDR3 has 12 residues. CDR3 DNA: TGTGCCAGCAGCCAGTTCCCTTCCGAGCAGTACTTC. It yields the protein CASSQFPSEQYF.

This chain uses TRBV18 with TRBJ2-1, with D maybe TRBD2 (7 bases). Per the germline V gene, CDR1 is KGHSH and CDR2 is LQKENI. The CDR3 loop spans 14 amino acids. V dropped 3 bases and J dropped 6 bases, with 12 bases sitting between them. The CDR3 here is CASSPEGGGNEQFF. The DNA of the CDR3 is TGTGCCAGCTCACCGGAGGGAGGGGGCAATGAGCAGTTCTTC.

This clone has just a few counts. The chain combines TRBV6-5 with TRBJ2-2, with D perhaps TRBD1 (6 bases). The V end lost 5 bases, the J end lost 1 base, and 11 bases lay between the germline ends. CDR1 is MNHEY, CDR2 SVGAGI, per germline. The CDR3 has 15 residues. The CDR3 DNA reads TGTGCCAGCAGTCTCAGGGGCGTGAACACCGGGGAGCTGTTTTTT. Residues: CASSLRGVNTGELFF.

The V and J genes are TRBV11-2 and TRBJ2-1; D tentatively reads TRBD1 or TRBD2 (5 bases each). V was cut by 1 base and J by 8 bases, with 18 bases left in between. CDR3 size: 16 residues. Germline V gives CDR1 SGHAT, CDR2 FQNNGV. CDR3 DNA: TGTGCCAGCAGCTTAGTGGGTGGTAGGGTGGGGGATGAGCAGTTCTTC. Protein: CASSLVGGRVGDEQFF.

This clone showed up just a few times. The chain joins TRBV29-1 to TRBJ1-1, with unresolved D. This CDR3 comprises 13 residues. The V end was cut by 2 bases, the J end by 1 base, with 8 bases between. From germline, CDR1 is SQVTM and CDR2 ANQGSEA. The CDR3 loop reads CSVESRQNTEAFF. The CDR3 DNA sequence: TGCAGCGTTGAATCCAGACAGAACACTGAAGCTTTCTTT.

The V call is TRBV29-1, the J call TRBJ2-5; a weak D match, TRBD1 (6 bases). Germline CDR1 SQVTM, CDR2 ANQGSEA. The germline V and J ends were trimmed by 5 bases and 4 bases, with 17 bases remaining between them. This CDR3 comprises 14 residues. CDR3 loop: CSVQRGFSTETQYF. The CDR3 bases are TGCAGCGTTCAGAGGGGGTTCAGTACAGAGACCCAGTACTTC. Together with reference TRBV29-1 and TRBJ2-5, the CDR3 gives the full variable domain: SAVISQKPSRDICQRGTSLTIQCQVDSQVTMMFWYRQQPGQSLTLIATANQGSEATYESGFVIDKFPISRPNLTFSTLTVSNMSPEDSSIYLCSVQRGFSTETQYFGPGTRLLVL.